These T cell receptor beta chains were read from a single sample in a study of T cells in Graves' hyperthyroidism and ophthalmopathy. TCRdb passed the multiplex PCR reads through MiXCR, listing each CDR3 protein once. The sample contains over 300,000 distinct CDR3 sequences, approximately 14% of which appear only once. Material: blood. These receptor sequences come from a woman aged 60 to 75 with Graves' hyperthyroidism. The CDR3 runs from the conserved cysteine through the conserved F or W. D genes are given only for firm matches. Clone size appears in some rows only: once, few, many, or a class for an expanded clone.

clone_size j_call v_call d_call cdr3_aa cdr3_nt
many TRBJ2-7 TRBV10-3 . CAISDRVGNEQYF TGTGCCATCAGTGACAGGGTAGGCAACGAGCAGTACTTC
. TRBJ2-1 TRBV7-2 TRBD1 CASSTRQGWGEQFF TGTGCCAGCAGCACCCGACAGGGGTGGGGTGAGCAGTTCTTC
. TRBJ2-7 TRBV29-1 TRBD2 CSARTSDYSYEQYF TGCAGCGCTAGGACTAGCGATTACTCCTACGAGCAGTACTTC
many TRBJ2-4 TRBV20-1 . CSALVGAKNIQYF TGCAGTGCCCTGGTGGGAGCCAAAAACATTCAGTACTTC
. TRBJ2-1 TRBV6-5 TRBD1 CASRYRGTYNEQFF TGTGCCAGCAGATACAGGGGAACCTACAATGAGCAGTTCTTC
. TRBJ2-7 TRBV11-3 TRBD2 CASSTSGREQYF TGTGCCAGCAGTACTAGCGGGAGGGAGCAGTACTTC
. TRBJ2-5 TRBV20-1 . CSAREDGVQETQYF TGCAGTGCTAGAGAAGACGGGGTCCAAGAGACCCAGTACTTC
many TRBJ2-2 TRBV7-9 TRBD2 CASSPRLAGARSNTGELFF TGTGCCAGCAGCCCCCGACTAGCGGGAGCCCGATCGAACACCGGGGAGCTGTTTTTT
many TRBJ2-7 TRBV12-3/TRBV12-4 TRBD2 CASSFFLAGNSYEQYF TGTGCCAGCAGTTTTTTCCTAGCGGGGAACTCCTACGAGCAGTACTTC
many TRBJ2-7 TRBV28 . CASSQRGDEQYF TGTGCCAGCAGCCAACGGGGCGACGAGCAGTACTTC
many TRBJ2-1 TRBV6-1 TRBD1 CASSWGQGSPRAYNEQFF TGTGCCAGCAGTTGGGGACAGGGTTCACCTCGGGCCTACAATGAGCAGTTCTTC
many TRBJ1-4 TRBV2 . CASSELRQGGEKLFF TGTGCCAGCAGTGAGTTGCGCCAGGGAGGTGAAAAACTGTTTTTT
many TRBJ2-5 TRBV3-1 . CASSQRPQETQYF TGTGCCAGCAGCCAAAGACCCCAAGAGACCCAGTACTTC
many TRBJ1-1 TRBV20-1 TRBD1 CSARTGGKTEAFF TGCAGTGCTAGGACAGGGGGCAAAACTGAAGCTTTCTTT
many TRBJ2-5 TRBV2 . CAIPSWRSQETQYF TGTGCCATCCCCTCGTGGAGATCCCAAGAGACCCAGTACTTC